This note documents a single T cell receptor beta chain sequence. This clonotype was detected ten times or more. Its antigen target is currently unknown. No much larger clonotype is one base removed from it; base qualities were not supplied. The sample belongs to a study of T cells in Graves' hyperthyroidism and ophthalmopathy (dated by TCRdb to about 2019). General notes on the study: Peripheral blood samples were taken at the time of initial diagnosis, prior to any treatment. In over five Graves' hyperthyroidism patients, the study also compared T-cell repertoires from thyroid tissue with T-cell repertoires from blood. The 100 or so discovery patients were divided at random into training and test sets in a 7:3 ratio. A discovery cohort of about 96 patients, about 40 with Graves' ophthalmopathy and 55 to 60 with stable Graves' hyperthyroidism, was used to find distinguishing TCR V-J signatures. Prospective prediction of ophthalmopathy was tested in an independent validation cohort consisting of fewer than 20 hyperthyroidism patients and some 17 patients who later progressed to ophthalmopathy. After sampling, hyperthyroidism patients received methimazole starting at 30 mg daily, and ophthalmopathy patients received high-dose intravenous methylprednisolone. The paper reports TCR Vbeta CDR3 sequencing of some 140 peripheral blood samples: approximately 43 ophthalmopathy, 75 to 80 hyperthyroidism and around 17 progressor patients.

The germline V gene (reference sequence) gives CDR1 as DFQATT and CDR2 as SNEGSKA. Cut back by 4 bases and 0 bases, the V and J ends lie 10 bases apart. The CDR3 runs 13 amino acids, cysteine and phenylalanine included. Of the read, only the CDR3 DNA is kept; its 39 bases are in frame from base 1. The paper's findings and limits, for the study overall: Ophthalmopathy was separated from stable hyperthyroidism by a 13 V-J signature model, with about 86% sensitivity and approximately 81% specificity obtained in cross-validation and 80%/75% obtained in testing. Sample size was not statistically predetermined, and investigators were not blinded to group allocation. Most expanded thyroid clonotypes (frequency above 0.001) were also detected in blood, suggesting blood repertoires may reflect thyroid immune responses. In validation, the model predicted progression to ophthalmopathy a median of about 6 months before onset, with about 67% sensitivity and 72.22% specificity.

In the ophthalmopathy patients, disease was moderately to severely active, with a Clinical Activity Score of 3 or more, a NOSPECS grade of 4 or more, and a duration of less than 3 months. The study excluded patients with uncontrolled infections, other autoimmune diseases, pregnancy or lactation. Diagnoses relied on clinical symptoms, serum thyroxine and TRAb, thyroid ultrasound and orbital computed tomography. Ficoll-Paque density gradient centrifugation was used to isolate PBMCs from around 10 ml of fresh peripheral blood. Total RNA was extracted using Trizol reagent, and RNA quality was assessed on an Agilent 2100 Bioanalyzer. The TCR beta CDR3 regions were amplified from RNA transcripts. The first round of RT-PCR for the TCR CDR3 was performed with the HTBI primer set and the Qiagen OneStep RT-PCR kit. The libraries were constructed in a second round of multiplex PCR and then size-selected and purified. Paired-end sequencing of the libraries was performed with 100 bp reads on an Illumina HiSeq2000. Per the source publication's procedure: SOAPnuke was used to process the raw data, throwing out any read that contained adapters or uncalled bases, had a mean Phred below 15, or lacked an exact constant-primer or identifier match. COPE v1.2.5 was used to merge high-quality paired reads, and clonotypes were defined as unique nucleotide sequences. Clonotypes were aligned to IMGT TRBV, TRBD and TRBJ reference segments using MiTCR v1.1. Only V-J combinations with frequency above 0.0001, covering about 99% of repertoires, were analysed. The TCS score was defined as the ratio of F50 (clonal expansion) to E x V (chaos), calculated using BLOSUM62-based TCRdist between CDR3 peptides within each V-J. Welch's t-statistics and random forest reduced 450 to 600 V-J features to 10 to 15, which were used in a naive Bayes classifier (R e1071). Through fastp at Q25 and MiXCR, TCRdb rebuilt clones from the public reads, retaining in-frame beta chains. Duplicate CDR3 protein sequences are folded into a single record with the most common DNA and genes. The V and J calls here are based on TCRdb, not the publication. The sample includes 250,000 to 300,000 distinct CDR3 sequences, with approximately 15% observed a single time. The ten largest make up less than 70% of the sample.

This receptor was taken from an older woman with Graves' ophthalmopathy. The V gene is TRBV20-1 and the J gene is TRBJ2-7; the D gene is perhaps TRBD1, from 6 matching bases. Sequencing was performed on blood. The bases read TGCAGTGCTACGCAGGGGCTCTCCTACGAGCAGTACTTC. It codes for CSATQGLSYEQYF.